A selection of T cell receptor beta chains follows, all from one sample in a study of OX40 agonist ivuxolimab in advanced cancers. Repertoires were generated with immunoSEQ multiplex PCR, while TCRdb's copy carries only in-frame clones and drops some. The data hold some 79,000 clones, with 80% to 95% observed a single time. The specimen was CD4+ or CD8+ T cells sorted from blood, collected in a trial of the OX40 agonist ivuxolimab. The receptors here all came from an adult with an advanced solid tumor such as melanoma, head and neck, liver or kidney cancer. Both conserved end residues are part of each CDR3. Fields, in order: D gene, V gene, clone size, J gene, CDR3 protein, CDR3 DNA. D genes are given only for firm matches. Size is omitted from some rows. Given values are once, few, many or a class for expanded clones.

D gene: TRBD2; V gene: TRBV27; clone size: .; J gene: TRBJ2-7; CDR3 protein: CASSFSGRTSYEQYF; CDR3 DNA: TGTGCCAGCAGTTTTAGCGGGAGGACCTCCTACGAGCAGTACTTC
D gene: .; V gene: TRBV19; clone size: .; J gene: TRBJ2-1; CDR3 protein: CASTDGVSSYNEQFF; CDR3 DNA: TGTGCCAGTACAGACGGGGTCAGCTCCTACAATGAGCAGTTCTTC
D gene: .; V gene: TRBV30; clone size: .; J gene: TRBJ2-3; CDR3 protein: CAWSVGGALDTQYF; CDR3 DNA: TGTGCCTGGAGTGTAGGAGGAGCTCTAGATACGCAGTATTTT
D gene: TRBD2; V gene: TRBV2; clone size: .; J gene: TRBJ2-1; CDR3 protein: CASNRRGPSGNLGDEQFF; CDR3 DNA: TGTGCCAGTAATCGGAGGGGGCCTAGCGGGAATTTGGGCGATGAGCAGTTCTTC
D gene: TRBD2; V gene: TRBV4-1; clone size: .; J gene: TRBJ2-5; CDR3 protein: CASSQGYTSGRETQYF; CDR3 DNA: TGCGCCAGCAGCCAAGGCTACACTAGCGGGAGGGAGACCCAGTACTTC
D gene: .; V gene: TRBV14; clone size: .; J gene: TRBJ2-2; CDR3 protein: CASSQAQGSYTGELFF; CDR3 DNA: TGTGCCAGCAGCCAAGCTCAAGGATCTTACACCGGGGAGCTGTTTTTT
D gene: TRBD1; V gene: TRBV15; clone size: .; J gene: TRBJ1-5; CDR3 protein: CATSRDRAGNQPQHF; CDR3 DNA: TGTGCCACCAGCAGGGACAGGGCTGGCAATCAGCCCCAGCATTTT
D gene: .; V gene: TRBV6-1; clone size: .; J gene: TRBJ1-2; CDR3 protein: CASSEELQGHLYGYTF; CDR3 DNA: TGTGCCAGCAGTGAAGAGTTACAGGGCCACCTCTATGGCTACACCTTC
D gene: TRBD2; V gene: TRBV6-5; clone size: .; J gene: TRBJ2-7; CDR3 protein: CASRLGTSGSSEQYF; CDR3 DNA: TGTGCCAGCAGACTGGGGACTAGCGGGAGCAGTGAGCAGTACTTC
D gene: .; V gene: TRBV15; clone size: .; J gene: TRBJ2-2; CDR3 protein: CATSRADRRTGELFF; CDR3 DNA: TGTGCCACCAGCAGAGCCGACCGGAGGACCGGGGAGCTGTTTTTT
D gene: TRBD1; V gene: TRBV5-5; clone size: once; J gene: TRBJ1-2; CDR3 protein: CASSLGDRIYGYTF; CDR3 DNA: TGTGCCAGCAGCTTGGGGGACAGGATCTATGGCTACACCTTC
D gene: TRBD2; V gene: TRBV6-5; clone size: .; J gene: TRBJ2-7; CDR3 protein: CASRLAGESYEQYF; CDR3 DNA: TGTGCCAGCAGATTAGCGGGAGAGAGCTACGAGCAGTACTTC
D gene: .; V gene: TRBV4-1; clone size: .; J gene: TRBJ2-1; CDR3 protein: CASSQVRLAVYNEQFF; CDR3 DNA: TGCGCCAGCAGCCAAGTACGTCTAGCAGTTTACAATGAGCAGTTCTTC
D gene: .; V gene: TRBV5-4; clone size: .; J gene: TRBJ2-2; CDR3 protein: CASSSGITGELFF; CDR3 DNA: TGTGCCAGCAGCTCAGGGATCACCGGGGAGCTGTTTTTT
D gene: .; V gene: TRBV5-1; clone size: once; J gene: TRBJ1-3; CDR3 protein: CASSPGRRIDGNTIYF; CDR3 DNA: TGCGCCAGCAGCCCAGGGAGACGCATTGATGGAAACACCATATATTTT
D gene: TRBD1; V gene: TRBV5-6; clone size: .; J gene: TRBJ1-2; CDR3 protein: CASSRMGLGTGYGYTF; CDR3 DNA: TGTGCCAGCAGCCGGATGGGGTTAGGGACAGGCTATGGCTACACCTTC
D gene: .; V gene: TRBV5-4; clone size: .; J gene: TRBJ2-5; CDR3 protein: CASSISGQETQYF; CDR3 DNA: TGTGCCAGCTCCATCAGCGGCCAAGAGACCCAGTACTTC
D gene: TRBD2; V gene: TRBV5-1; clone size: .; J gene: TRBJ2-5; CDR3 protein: CASSELAGGEETQYF; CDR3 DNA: TGCGCCAGCAGCGAGTTGGCGGGAGGAGAAGAGACCCAGTACTTC
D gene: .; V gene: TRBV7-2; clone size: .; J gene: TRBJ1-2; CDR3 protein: CASSQGTGYYGYTF; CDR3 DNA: TGTGCCAGCAGCCAAGGGACTGGGTACTATGGCTACACCTTC
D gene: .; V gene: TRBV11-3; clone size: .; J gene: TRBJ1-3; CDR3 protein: CASSSGSSGNTIYF; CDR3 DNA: TGTGCCAGCAGCTCGGGGAGCTCTGGAAACACCATATATTTT
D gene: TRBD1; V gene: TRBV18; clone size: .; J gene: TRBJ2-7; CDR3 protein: CASSPRDRAYEQYF; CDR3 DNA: TGTGCCAGCTCACCCCGGGACAGGGCCTACGAGCAGTACTTC
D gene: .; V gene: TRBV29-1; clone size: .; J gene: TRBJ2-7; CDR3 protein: CSVGDHEQYF; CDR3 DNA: TGCAGCGTTGGGGATCACGAGCAGTACTTC
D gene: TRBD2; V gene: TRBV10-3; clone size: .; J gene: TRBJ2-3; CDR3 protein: CAGGLAGEGTQYF; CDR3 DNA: TGTGCCGGGGGACTAGCGGGAGAGGGTACGCAGTATTTT
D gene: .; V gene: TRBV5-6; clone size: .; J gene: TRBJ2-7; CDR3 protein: CASSSGPPVSYEQYF; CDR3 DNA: TGTGCCAGCAGCTCGGGACCCCCGGTGTCCTACGAGCAGTACTTC
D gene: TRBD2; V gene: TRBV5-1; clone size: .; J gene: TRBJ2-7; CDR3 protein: CASSWSGRDSYEQYF; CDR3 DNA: TGCGCCAGCTCTTGGAGCGGGAGGGATTCCTACGAGCAGTACTTC
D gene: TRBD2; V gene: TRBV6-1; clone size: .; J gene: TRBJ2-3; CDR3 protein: CASSDLRLAGVRKDTQYF; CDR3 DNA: TGTGCCAGCAGTGACCTTCGACTAGCGGGAGTTCGAAAAGATACGCAGTATTTT
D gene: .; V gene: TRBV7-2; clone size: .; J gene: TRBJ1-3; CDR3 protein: CASSLNGGNGNTIYF; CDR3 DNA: TGTGCCAGCAGCTTAAATGGGGGTAATGGAAACACCATATATTTT
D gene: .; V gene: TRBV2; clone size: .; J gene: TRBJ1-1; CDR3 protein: CASTQEDTGTEAFF; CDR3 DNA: TGTGCCAGCACCCAGGAAGACACAGGCACTGAAGCTTTCTTT
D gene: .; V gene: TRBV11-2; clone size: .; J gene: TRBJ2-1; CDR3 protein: CASMLNSYNEQFF; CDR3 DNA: TGTGCCAGCATGCTCAACTCCTACAATGAGCAGTTCTTC
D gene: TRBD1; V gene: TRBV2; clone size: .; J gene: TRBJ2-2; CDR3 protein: CASSQTGTGDTGELFF; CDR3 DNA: TGTGCCAGCAGTCAAACCGGGACAGGGGACACCGGGGAGCTGTTTTTT
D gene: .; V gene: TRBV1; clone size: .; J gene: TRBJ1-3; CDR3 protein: CTSSHDPRQAENTIYF; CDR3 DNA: TGCACCAGCAGCCATGATCCCCGACAGGCGGAAAACACCATATATTTT
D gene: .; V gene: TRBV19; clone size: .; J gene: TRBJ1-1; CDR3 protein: CASSIGPGNGGSTEAFF; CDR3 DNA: TGTGCCAGTAGTATAGGTCCGGGGAACGGGGGGAGCACTGAAGCTTTCTTT
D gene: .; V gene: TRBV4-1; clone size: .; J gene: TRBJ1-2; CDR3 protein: CASSQETPNYGYTF; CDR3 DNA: TGCGCCAGCAGCCAAGAAACACCTAACTATGGCTACACCTTC
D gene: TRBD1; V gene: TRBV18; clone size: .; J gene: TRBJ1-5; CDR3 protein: CASSLGQENQPQHF; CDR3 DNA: TGTGCCAGCTCCCTAGGACAGGAAAATCAGCCCCAGCATTTT
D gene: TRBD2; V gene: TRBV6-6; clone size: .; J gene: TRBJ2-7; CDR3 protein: CASRYSGRWGSYEQYF; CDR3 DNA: TGTGCCAGCAGATATAGCGGGAGATGGGGCTCCTACGAGCAGTACTTC
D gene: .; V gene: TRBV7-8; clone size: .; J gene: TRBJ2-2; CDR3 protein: CASSLAGTGELFF; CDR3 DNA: TGTGCCAGCAGCTTAGCGGGTACCGGGGAGCTGTTTTTT
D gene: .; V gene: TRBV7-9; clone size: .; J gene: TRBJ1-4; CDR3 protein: CASSIQGSYNEKLFF; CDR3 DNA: TGTGCCAGCAGCATTCAGGGGTCCTATAATGAAAAACTGTTTTTT
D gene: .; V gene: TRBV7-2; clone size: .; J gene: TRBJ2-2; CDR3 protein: CASSLQITGELFF; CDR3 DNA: TGTGCCAGCAGCTTACAGATCACCGGGGAGCTGTTTTTT
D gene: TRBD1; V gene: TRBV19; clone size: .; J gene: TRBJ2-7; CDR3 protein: CASRPRQGNYEQYF; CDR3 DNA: TGTGCCAGTAGACCCCGACAGGGGAACTACGAGCAGTACTTC
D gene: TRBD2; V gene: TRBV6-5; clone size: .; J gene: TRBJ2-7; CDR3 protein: CASRVSGGYEQYF; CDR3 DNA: TGTGCCAGCCGAGTATCGGGGGGTTACGAGCAGTACTTC
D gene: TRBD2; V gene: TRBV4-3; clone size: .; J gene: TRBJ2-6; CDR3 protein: CASSQDVAGGAGANVLTF; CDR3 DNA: TGCGCCAGCAGCCAAGATGTAGCGGGAGGCGCTGGGGCCAACGTCCTGACTTTC
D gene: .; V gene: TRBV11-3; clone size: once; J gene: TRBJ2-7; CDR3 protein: CASSLKLGEQYF; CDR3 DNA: TGTGCCAGCAGCTTAAAACTGGGGGAGCAGTACTTC
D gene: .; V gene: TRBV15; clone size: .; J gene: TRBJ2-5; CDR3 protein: CATSRTPASGETQYF; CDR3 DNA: TGTGCCACCAGCAGAACCCCCGCTTCAGGAGAGACCCAGTACTTC
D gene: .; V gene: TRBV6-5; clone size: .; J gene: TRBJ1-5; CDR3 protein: CASSSRANQPQHF; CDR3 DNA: TGTGCCAGCAGTTCCAGGGCCAATCAGCCCCAGCATTTT
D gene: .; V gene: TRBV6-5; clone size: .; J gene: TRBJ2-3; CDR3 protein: CASSYVRGANTQYF; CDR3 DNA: TGTGCCAGCAGTTATGTCAGAGGAGCAAATACGCAGTATTTT
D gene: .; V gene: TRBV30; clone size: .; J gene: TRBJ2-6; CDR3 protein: CAWSGISGANVLTF; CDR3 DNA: TGTGCCTGGAGTGGAATCTCTGGGGCCAACGTCCTGACTTTC
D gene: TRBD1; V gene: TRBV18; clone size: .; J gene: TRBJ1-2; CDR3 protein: CASSPPGQERNSDGYTF; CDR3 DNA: TGTGCCAGCTCACCCCCCGGACAGGAACGAAACTCCGATGGCTACACCTTC
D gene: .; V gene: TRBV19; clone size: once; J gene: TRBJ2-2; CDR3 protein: CASTPQGWYTGELFF; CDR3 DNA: TGTGCCAGTACCCCGCAGGGGTGGTACACCGGGGAGCTGTTTTTT